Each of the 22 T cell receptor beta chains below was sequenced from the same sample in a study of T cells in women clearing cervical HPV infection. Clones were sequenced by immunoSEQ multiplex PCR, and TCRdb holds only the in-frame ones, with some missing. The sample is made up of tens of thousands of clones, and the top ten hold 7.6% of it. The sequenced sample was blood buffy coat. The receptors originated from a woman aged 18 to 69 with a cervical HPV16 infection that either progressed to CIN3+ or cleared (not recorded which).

The sequenced part of the CDR3 DNA is TGTGCCAGCAGCTTGAGCGGGGGAGGGTTGAATGAG. Amino acids: CASSLSGGGLNE. The entire CDR3 sequence reads CASSLSGGGLNEQFF. The rearrangement uses TRBV5-4 and TRBJ2-1; TRBD2 agrees at 8 bases. The read ends 3 residues shy of where the CDR3 ends; the end is completed using the germline J gene. J lost 7 bases, V lost 1 base, and 7 bases had no gene match. The CDR3 loop spans 15 amino acids. Germline loops: CDR1 SGHNT, CDR2 YYREEE (reference sequence).

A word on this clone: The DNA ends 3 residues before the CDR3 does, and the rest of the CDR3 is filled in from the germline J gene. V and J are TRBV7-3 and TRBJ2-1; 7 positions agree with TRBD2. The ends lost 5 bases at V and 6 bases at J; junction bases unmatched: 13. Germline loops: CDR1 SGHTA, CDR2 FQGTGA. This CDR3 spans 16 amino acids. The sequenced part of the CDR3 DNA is TGTGCCAGCAGCAAAACCGGGACTAACAGCCCCAATGAG. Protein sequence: CASSKTGTNSPNE. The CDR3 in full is CASSKTGTNSPNEQFF.

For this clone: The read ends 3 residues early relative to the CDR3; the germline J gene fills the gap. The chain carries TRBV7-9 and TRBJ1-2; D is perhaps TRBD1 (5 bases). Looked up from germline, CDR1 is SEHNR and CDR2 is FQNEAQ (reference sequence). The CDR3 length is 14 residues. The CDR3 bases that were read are TGTGCCAGCAGCTTAGCGTTCGGGGGTCAGGGC. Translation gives CASSLAFGGQG. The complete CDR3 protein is CASSLAFGGQGYTF.

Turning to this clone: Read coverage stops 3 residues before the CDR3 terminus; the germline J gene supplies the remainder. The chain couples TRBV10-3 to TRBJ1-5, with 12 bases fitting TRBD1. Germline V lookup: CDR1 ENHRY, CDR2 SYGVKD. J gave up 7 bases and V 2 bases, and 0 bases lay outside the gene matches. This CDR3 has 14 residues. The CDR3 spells CAISEGTGGQPQHF. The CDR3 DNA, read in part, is TGTGCCATCAGTGAGGGGACAGGGGGCCAGCCC.

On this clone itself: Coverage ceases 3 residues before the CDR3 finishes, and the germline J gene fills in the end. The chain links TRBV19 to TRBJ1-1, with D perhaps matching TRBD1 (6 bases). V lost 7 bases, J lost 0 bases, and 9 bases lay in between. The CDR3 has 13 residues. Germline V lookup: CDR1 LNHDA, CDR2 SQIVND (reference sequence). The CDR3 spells CASKQGMNTEAFF. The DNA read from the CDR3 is TGTGCCAGTAAACAGGGCATGAACACTGAA.

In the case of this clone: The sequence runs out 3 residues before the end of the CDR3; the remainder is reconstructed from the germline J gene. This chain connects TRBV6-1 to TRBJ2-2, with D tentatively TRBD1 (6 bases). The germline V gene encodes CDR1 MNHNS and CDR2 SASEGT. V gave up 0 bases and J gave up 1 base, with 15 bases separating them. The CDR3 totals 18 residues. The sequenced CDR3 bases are TGTGCCAGCAGTGAAGCCGGGGTGGGCAGGGGGAACACCGGGGAG. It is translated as CASSEAGVGRGNTGE. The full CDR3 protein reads CASSEAGVGRGNTGELFF.

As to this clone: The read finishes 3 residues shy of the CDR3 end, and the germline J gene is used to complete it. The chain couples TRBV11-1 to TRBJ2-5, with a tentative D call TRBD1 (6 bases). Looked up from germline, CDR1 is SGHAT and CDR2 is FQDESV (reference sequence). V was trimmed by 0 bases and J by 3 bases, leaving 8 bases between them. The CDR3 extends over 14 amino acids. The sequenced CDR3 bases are TGTGCCAGCAGCTTAGCCAGGGGAAAAGAGACC. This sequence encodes CASSLARGKET. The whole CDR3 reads CASSLARGKETQYF.

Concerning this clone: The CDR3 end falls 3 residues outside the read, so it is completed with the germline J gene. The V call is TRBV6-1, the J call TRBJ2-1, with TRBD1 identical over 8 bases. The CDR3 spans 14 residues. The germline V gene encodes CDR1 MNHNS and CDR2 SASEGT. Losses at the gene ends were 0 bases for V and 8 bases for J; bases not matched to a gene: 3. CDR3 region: CASSEAGQGDEQFF. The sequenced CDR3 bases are TGTGCCAGCAGTGAAGCCGGACAGGGCGATGAG.

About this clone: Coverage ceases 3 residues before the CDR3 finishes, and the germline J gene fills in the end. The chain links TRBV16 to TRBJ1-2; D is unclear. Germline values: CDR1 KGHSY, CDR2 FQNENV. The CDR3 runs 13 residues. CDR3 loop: CASSPGSTGSYTF. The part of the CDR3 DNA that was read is TGTGCCAGCAGCCCGGGCTCTACGGGGAGC.

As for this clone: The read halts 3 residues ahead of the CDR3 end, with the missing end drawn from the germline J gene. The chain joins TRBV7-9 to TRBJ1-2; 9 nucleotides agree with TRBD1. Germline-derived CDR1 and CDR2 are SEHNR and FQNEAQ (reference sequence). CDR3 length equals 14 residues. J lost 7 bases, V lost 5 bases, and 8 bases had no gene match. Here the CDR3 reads CASSPTGGFGGYTF. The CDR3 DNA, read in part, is TGTGCCAGCAGCCCGACAGGGGGGTTTGGTGGC.

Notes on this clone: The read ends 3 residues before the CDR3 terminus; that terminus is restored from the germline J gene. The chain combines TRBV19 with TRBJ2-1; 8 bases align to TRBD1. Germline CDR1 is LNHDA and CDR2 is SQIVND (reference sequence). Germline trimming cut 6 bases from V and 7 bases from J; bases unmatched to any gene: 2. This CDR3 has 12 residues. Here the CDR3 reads CASRDRDNEQFF. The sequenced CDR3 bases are TGTGCCAGTAGGGACAGGGATAATGAG.

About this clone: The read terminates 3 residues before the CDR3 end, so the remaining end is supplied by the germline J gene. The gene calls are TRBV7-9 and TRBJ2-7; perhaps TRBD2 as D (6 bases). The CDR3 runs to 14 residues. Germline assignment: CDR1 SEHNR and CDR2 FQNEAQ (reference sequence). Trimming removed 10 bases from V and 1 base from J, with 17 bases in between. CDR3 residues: CATARDWGSYEQYF. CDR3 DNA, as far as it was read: TGTGCCACCGCCCGGGACTGGGGATCCTACGAG.

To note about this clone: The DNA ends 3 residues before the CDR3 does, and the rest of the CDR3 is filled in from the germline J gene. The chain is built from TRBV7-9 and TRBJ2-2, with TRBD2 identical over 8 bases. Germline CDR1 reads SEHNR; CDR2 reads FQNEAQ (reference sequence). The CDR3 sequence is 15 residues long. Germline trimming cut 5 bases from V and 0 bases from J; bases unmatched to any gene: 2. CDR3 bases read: TGTGCCAGCAGCCGAGCGGGAGCGAACACCGGGGAG. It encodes CASSRAGANTGE. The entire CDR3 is CASSRAGANTGELFF.

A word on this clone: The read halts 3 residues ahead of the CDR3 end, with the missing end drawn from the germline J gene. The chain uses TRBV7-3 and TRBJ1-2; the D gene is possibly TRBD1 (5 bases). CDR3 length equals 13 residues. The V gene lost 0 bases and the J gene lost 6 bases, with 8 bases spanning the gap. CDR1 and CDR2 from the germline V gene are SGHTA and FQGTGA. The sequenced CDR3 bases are TGTGCCAGCAGCTTAACGGGGCGTGATGGC. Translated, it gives CASSLTGRDG. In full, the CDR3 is CASSLTGRDGYTF.

The chain's CDR3 is CASSEDRDRERVAFF. The CDR3 bases that were read are TGTGCCAGCAGTGAAGACCGGGACAGGGAAAGGGTG. The chain links TRBV27 to TRBJ1-1, with 9 bases identical to TRBD1. The DNA ends 3 residues before the CDR3 does, and the rest of the CDR3 is filled in from the germline J gene. There are 15 residues in the CDR3. CDR1 and CDR2 from the germline V gene are MNHEY and SMNVEV (reference sequence).

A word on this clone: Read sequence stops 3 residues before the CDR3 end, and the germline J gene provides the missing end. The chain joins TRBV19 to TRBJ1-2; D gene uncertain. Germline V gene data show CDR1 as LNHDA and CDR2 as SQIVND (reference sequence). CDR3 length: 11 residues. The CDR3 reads CASSIERGYTF. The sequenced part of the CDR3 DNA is TGTGCCAGTAGTATAGAGCGGGGC. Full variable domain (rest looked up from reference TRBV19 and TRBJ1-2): DGGITQSPKYLFRKEGQNVTLSCEQNLNHDAMYWYRQDPGQGLRLIYYSQIVNDFQKGDIAEGYSVSREKKESFPLTVTSAQKNPTAFYLCASSIERGYTFGSGTRLTVV.

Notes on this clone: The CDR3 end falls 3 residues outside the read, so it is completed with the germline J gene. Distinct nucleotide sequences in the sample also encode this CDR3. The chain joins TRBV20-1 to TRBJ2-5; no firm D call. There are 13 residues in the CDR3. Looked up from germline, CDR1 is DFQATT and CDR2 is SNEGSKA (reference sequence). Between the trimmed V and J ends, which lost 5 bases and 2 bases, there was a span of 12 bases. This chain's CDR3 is CSALRQAQETQYF. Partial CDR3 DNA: TGCAGTGCTTTAAGGCAGGCACAAGAGACC.

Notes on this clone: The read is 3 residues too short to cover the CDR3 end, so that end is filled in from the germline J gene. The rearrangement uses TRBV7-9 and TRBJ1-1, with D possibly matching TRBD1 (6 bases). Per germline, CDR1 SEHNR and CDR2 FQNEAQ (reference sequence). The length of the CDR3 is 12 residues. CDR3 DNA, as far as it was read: TGTGCCAGCAGCCTAGGGGGGGATACG. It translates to CASSLGGDT. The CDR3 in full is CASSLGGDTAFF.

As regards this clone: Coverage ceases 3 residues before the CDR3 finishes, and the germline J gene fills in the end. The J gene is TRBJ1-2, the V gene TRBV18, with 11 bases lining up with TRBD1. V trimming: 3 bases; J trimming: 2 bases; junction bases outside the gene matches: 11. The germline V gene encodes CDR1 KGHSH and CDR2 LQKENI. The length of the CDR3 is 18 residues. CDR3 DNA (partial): TGTGCCAGCTCACCCCCCGGGACAGGGGGTCGTGAAAACTATGGC. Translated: CASSPPGTGGRENYG. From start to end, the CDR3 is CASSPPGTGGRENYGYTF.

The CDR3 sequence: CASSVEGVSTDTQYF. The DNA read from the CDR3 is TGTGCCAGCAGCGTTGAGGGGGTTAGCACAGATACG. The J gene is TRBJ2-3, the V gene TRBV28; D perhaps matches TRBD1 (6 bases). With the read ending 3 residues before the CDR3 end, the germline J gene is used to fill in that end. Germline CDR1 is MDHEN and CDR2 is SYDVKM. Trimming stripped 6 bases from V and 0 bases from J, with 13 bases between. The CDR3 length is 15 residues.

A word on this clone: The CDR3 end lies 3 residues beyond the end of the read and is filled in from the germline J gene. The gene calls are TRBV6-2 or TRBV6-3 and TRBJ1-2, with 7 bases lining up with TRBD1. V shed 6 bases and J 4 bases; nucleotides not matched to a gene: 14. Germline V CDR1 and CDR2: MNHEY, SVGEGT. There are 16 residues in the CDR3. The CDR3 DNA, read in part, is TGTGCCAGCAGCCCATCCGGGACAGTCGCGGTCTATGGC. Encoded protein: CASSPSGTVAVYG. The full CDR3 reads CASSPSGTVAVYGYTF.

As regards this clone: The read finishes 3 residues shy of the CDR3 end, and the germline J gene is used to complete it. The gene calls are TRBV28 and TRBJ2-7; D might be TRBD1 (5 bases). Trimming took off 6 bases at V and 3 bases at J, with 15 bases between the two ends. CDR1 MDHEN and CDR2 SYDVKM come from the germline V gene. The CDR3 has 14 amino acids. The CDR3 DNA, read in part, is TGTGCCAGCAGACTCCTAGGGGTGAACTACGAG. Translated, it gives CASRLLGVNYE. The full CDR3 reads CASRLLGVNYEQYF.